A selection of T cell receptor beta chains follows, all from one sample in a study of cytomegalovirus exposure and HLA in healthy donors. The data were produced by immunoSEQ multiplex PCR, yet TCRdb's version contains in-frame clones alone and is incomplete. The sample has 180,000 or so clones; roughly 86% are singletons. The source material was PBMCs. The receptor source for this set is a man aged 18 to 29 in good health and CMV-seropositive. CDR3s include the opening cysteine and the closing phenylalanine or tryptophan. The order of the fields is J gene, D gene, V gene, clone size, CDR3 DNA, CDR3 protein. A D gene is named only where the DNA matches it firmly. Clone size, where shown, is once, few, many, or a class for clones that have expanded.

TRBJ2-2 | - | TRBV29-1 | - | TGCAGCGTTATATACACCGGGGAGCTGTTTTTT | CSVIYTGELFF
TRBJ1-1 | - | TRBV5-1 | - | TGCGCCAGCAGCCTTTACAGGGACACTGAAGCTTTCTTT | CASSLYRDTEAFF
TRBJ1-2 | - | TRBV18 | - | TGTGCCAGCTCACCAACCGGGGAGCCTTATGGCTACACCTTC | CASSPTGEPYGYTF
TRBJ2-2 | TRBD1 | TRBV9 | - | TGTGCCAGCAGCGTTCAACAGGGGGCGGCCGGGGAGCTGTTTTTT | CASSVQQGAAGELFF
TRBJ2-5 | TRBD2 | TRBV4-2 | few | TGTGCCAGCAGCCAAGATCAGCTTAGCGGGAGGCAGACCCAGTACTTC | CASSQDQLSGRQTQYF
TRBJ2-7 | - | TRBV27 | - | TGTGCCAGCAGTTCCGTGGGAGGAGGCACCTACGAGCAGTACTTC | CASSSVGGGTYEQYF
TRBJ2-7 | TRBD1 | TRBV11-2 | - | TGTGCCAGCAGCTTAGGGTCCGGGACAGAAGTCCCACTCGAGCAGTACTTC | CASSLGSGTEVPLEQYF
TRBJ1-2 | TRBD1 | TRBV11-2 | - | TGTGCCAGCAGCTTTGGGACAGGGGGCGCATTTGGCTACACCTTC | CASSFGTGGAFGYTF
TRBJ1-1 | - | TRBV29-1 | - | TGCAGCGTTGCGGCTCCGGGGACAACCACTGAAGCTTTCTTT | CSVAAPGTTTEAFF
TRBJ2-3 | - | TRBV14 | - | TGTGCCAGCAGCCAAGTTAAGACAAGTACGCAGTATTTT | CASSQVKTSTQYF
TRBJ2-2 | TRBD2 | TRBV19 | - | TGTGCCAGTAGTATAAATAGCGGGCCTTTCACCGGGGAGCTGTTTTTT | CASSINSGPFTGELFF
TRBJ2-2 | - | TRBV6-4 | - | TGTGCCAGCAGTGAACAGGGGGACTACAACACCGGGGAGCTGTTTTTT | CASSEQGDYNTGELFF
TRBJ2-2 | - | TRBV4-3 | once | TGCGCCAGCAGCCAAGGGACAGCTCGCTTTTACCGCACCGGGGAGCTGTTTTTT | CASSQGTARFYRTGELFF
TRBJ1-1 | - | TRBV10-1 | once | TGCGCCAGCACCGCAGGTGGGGGGTCGGGCACTGAAGCTTTCTTT | CASTAGGGSGTEAFF
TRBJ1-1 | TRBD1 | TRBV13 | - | TGTGCCAGCAGCAGTACCGGGACAGCCGTAGTGAACACTGAAGCTTTCTTT | CASSSTGTAVVNTEAFF
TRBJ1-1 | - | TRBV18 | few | TGTGCCAGCTCACCACAACGGGTGAACACTGAAGCTTTCTTT | CASSPQRVNTEAFF
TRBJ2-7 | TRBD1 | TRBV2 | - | TGTGCAGAAGGGACAGGGGGCGTTGGGGAGCAGTACTTC | CAEGTGGVGEQYF
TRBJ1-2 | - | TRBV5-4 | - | TGTGCCAGCAGCTTGGTCTCAGGGAATGGCTACACCTTC | CASSLVSGNGYTF
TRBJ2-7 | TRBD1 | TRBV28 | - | TGTGCCACCGGGGACAGCTTCTACGAGCAGTACTTC | CATGDSFYEQYF